The entry below gives a single T cell receptor (beta chain) sequence along with its context. This entry is derived from a study of blood T cell repertoires in COVID-19. Study details: Collection of acute and convalescent COVID-19 samples took place in the United States, Italy and Spain.

The CDR3 totals 14 residues. The V gene lost 6 bases and the J gene lost 1 base, with 12 bases spanning the gap. CDR1 KGHSH and CDR2 LQKENI come from the germline V gene. Authors' analysis steps: The assay estimated nucleated cells by amplifying reference gene primers. Assay used: immunoSEQ multiplex PCR; TCRdb lists only in-frame clones, some missing. The V and J calls and clone size are taken from that table; D and trimming were inferred from the DNA. Of approximately 120,000 clones listed, around 70% were seen once; the top ten hold approximately 5.7%. This chain connects TRBV18 to TRBJ1-1, with D hard to call. Sequenced sample: peripheral blood. This TCR was recovered from a man aged 55 to 70 with acute or convalescent COVID-19. The CDR3 loop is CASSLGSENTEAFF. The CDR3 nucleotides are TGTGCCAGCTCCCTAGGATCAGAGAACACTGAAGCTTTCTTT.